The rows below give T cell receptor beta chains drawn from one sample of a study of graft-versus-host responses after intestinal transplantation. Data came from immunoSEQ multiplex PCR; TCRdb stores just in-frame clones and leaves some out. The table has just over 15,000 clones, around 74% seen once. The sample was ileum tissue, taken 14 days after transplant. These receptors all stem from a human patient who received an intestinal transplant, so some T cells may come from the graft donor. Both conserved end residues are part of each CDR3.

length: 16
V: TRBV6-5
J: TRBJ1-1
CDR3: CASSLNWGRGGTEAFF

length: 14
V: TRBV6-5
J: TRBJ1-2
CDR3: CASSYSSGVEGYTF

length: 14
V: TRBV7-6
J: TRBJ1-1
CDR3: CASSLDGTDFRAFF

length: 15
V: TRBV11-2
J: TRBJ1-3
CDR3: CASSSKRAAGNTIYF

length: 16
V: TRBV11-2
J: TRBJ1-1
CDR3: CASSFSTAGWSTEAFF

length: 15
V: TRBV18
J: TRBJ2-7
CDR3: CASSPPSRLAYEQYF

length: 15
V: TRBV6-5
J: TRBJ2-3
CDR3: CASSYQGLSTDTQYF

length: 15
V: TRBV7-6
J: TRBJ2-3
CDR3: CASSRRMTSTDTQYF

length: 15
V: TRBV5-1
J: TRBJ2-3
CDR3: CASSFGTSTTDTQYF

length: 14
V: TRBV7-2
J: TRBJ2-7
CDR3: CASSPGRTSYEQYF

length: 13
V: TRBV30
J: TRBJ2-5
CDR3: CAWSVLESETQYF